The entry below gives a single T cell receptor (beta chain) sequence along with its context. Using immunoSEQ multiplex PCR, the repertoire was profiled, and TCRdb retains in-frame clones only, with some absent. Of some 14,000 clones in the sample, around two thirds were seen once. The entry originates in a study of neoadjuvant anti-PD-1 for oral cavity cancer. Trimming removed 8 bases from V and 0 bases from J, with 7 bases in between. The germline CDR1 and CDR2 sequences are MNHNS and SASEGT. The CDR3 is made up of 12 amino acids. V and J are TRBV6-1 and TRBJ1-1; D perhaps matches TRBD1 (5 bases). This clonotype was sampled from a person between 40 and 80 years old with oral cavity squamous cell carcinoma. The input for sequencing was PBMCs, taken before nivolumab (anti-PD-1) treatment. CDR3 region: CASGGLNTEAFF. Here the CDR3 DNA reads TGTGCCAGCGGGGGGTTGAACACTGAAGCTTTCTTT.